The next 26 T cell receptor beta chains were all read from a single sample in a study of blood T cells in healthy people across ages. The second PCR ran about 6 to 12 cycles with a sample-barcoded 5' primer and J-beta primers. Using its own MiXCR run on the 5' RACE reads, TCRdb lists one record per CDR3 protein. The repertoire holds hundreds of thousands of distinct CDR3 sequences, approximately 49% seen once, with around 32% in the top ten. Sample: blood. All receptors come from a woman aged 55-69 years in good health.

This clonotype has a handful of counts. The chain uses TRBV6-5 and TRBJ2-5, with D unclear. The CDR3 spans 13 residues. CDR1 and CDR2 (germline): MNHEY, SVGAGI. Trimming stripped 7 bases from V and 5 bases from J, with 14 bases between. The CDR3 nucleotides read TGTGCCAGCAAGGACCTCGTAGTCGAGACCCAGTACTTC. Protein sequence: CASKDLVVETQYF.

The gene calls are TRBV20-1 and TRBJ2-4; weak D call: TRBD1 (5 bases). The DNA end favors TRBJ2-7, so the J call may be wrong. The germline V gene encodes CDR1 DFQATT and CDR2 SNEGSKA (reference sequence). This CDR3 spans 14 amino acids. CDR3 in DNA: TGCAGTGCTAGATCTAGGACAAATTCCTACGAGCAGTACTTC. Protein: CSARSRTNSYEQYF.

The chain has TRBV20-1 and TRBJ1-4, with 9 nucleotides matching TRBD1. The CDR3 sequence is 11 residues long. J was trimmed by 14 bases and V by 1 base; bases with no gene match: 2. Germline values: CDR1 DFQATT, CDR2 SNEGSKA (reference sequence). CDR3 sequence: CSARGDRALFF. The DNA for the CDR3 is TGCAGTGCTAGAGGGGACAGGGCTCTGTTTTTT.

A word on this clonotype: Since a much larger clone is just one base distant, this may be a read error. Here the CDR3 reads CASSLYPNTEAFF. The CDR3 DNA is TGTGCCAGCAGCTTATACCCGAACACTGAAGCTTTCTTT. This chain joins TRBV7-2 and TRBJ1-1; D is unresolved. The CDR3 runs to 13 residues. The V end was cut by 2 bases, the J end by 1 base, with 5 bases between. Germline V gene lookup returns CDR1 SGHTA and CDR2 FQGNSA. Together with reference TRBV7-2 and TRBJ1-1, the CDR3 gives the full variable domain: GAGVSQSPSNKVTEKGKDVELRCDPISGHTALYWYRQSLGQGLEFLIYFQGNSAPDKSGLPSDRFSAERTGGSVSTLTIQRTQQEDSAVYLCASSLYPNTEAFFGQGTRLTVV.

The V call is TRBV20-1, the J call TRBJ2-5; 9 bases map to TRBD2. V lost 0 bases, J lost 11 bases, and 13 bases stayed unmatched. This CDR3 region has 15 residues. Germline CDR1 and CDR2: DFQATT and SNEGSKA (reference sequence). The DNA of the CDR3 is TGCAGTGCTAGAGATCGGCGACTAGCGGCTACGGAGCAGTACTTC. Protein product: CSARDRRLAATEQYF.

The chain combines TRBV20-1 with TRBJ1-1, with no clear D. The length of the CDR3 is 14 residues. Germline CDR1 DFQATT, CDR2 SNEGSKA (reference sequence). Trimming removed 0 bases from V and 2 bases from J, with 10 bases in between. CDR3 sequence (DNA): TGCAGTGCTAGAGAGCGGGGAATTAACACTGAAGCTTTCTTT. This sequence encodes CSARERGINTEAFF.

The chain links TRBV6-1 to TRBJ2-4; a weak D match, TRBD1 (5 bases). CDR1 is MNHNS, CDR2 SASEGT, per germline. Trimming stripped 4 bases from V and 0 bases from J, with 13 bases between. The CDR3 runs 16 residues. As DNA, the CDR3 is TGTGCCAGCAGTGGTGTGGACACTCTAGCCAAAAACATTCAGTACTTC. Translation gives CASSGVDTLAKNIQYF.

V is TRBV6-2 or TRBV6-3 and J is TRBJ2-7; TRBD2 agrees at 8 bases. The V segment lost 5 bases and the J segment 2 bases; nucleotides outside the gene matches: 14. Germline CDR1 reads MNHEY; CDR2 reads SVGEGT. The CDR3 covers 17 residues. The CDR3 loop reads CASSPAPLGLGAYEQYF. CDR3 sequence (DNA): TGTGCCAGCAGTCCTGCCCCCCTGGGACTAGGGGCCTACGAGCAGTACTTC.

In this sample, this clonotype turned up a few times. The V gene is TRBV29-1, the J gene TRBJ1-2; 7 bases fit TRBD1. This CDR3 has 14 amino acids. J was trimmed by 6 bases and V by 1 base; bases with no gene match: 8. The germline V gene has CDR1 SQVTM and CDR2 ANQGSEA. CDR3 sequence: CSVEAWQGVNGYTF. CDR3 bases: TGCAGCGTTGAAGCGTGGCAGGGGGTGAATGGCTACACCTTC.

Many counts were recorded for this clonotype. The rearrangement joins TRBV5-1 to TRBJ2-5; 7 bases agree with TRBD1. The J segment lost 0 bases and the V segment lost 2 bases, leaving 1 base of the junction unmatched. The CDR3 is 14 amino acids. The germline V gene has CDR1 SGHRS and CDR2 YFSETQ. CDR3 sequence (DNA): TGCGCCAGCAGCTTTCAGGGGGACCAAGAGACCCAGTACTTC. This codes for CASSFQGDQETQYF.

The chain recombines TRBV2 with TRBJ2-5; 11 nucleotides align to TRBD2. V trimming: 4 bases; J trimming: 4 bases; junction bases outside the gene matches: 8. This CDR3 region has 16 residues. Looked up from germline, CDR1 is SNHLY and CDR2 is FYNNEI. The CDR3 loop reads CASSVGASGRTETQYF. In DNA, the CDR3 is TGTGCCAGCAGTGTAGGGGCTAGCGGGAGGACAGAGACCCAGTACTTC. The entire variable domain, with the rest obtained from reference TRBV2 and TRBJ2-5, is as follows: EPEVTQTPSHQVTQMGQEVILRCVPISNHLYFYWYRQILGQKVEFLVSFYNNEISEKSEIFDDQFSVERPDGSNFTLKIRSTKLEDSAMYFCASSVGASGRTETQYFGPGTRLLVL.

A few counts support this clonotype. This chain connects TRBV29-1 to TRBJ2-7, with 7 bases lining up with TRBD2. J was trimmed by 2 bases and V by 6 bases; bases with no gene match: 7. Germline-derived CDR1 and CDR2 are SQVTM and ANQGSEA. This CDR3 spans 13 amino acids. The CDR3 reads CSVANRGAYEQYF. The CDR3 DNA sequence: TGCAGCGTAGCAAATCGGGGGGCCTACGAGCAGTACTTC.

The CDR3: CASSLRGPTDTQYF. The CDR3, as DNA: TGTGCCAGCAGCTTAAGAGGACCCACAGATACGCAGTATTTT. The V and J genes are TRBV7-2 and TRBJ2-3; D is undetermined. CDR1 and CDR2 from the germline V gene are SGHTA and FQGNSA. The CDR3 spans 14 residues. V was cut by 2 bases and J by 2 bases, with 8 bases left in between.

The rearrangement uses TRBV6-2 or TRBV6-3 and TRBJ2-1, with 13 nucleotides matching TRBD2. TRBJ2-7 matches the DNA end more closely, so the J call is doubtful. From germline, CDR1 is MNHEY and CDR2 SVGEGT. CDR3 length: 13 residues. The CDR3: CATRTSGRNEQYF. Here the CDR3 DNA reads TGTGCCACAAGGACTAGCGGGAGAAATGAGCAGTACTTC.

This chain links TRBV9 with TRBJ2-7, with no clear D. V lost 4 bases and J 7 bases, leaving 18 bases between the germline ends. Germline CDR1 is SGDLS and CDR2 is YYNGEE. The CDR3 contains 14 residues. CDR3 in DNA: TGTGCCAGCAGCCCAATTCCTGGGTCCCGAGAGCAGTACTTC. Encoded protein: CASSPIPGSREQYF. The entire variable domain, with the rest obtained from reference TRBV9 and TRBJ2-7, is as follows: DSGVTQTPKHLITATGQRVTLRCSPRSGDLSVYWYQQSLDQGLQFLIQYYNGEERAKGNILERFSAQQFPDLHSELNLSSLELGDSALYFCASSPIPGSREQYFGPGTRLTVT.

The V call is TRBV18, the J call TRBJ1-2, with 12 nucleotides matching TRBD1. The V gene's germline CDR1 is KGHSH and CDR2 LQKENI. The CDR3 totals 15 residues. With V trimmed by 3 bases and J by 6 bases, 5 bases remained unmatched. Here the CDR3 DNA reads TGTGCCAGCTCACCCGGGACAGGGGGCGCAGATGGCTACACCTTC. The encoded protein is CASSPGTGGADGYTF.

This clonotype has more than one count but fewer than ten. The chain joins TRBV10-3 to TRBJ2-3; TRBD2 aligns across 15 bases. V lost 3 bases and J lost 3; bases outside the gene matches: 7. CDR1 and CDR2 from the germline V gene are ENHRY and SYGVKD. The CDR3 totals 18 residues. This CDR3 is CAISESYGTSGRTDTQYF. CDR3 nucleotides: TGTGCCATCAGTGAATCCTACGGGACTAGCGGGAGGACAGATACGCAGTATTTT.

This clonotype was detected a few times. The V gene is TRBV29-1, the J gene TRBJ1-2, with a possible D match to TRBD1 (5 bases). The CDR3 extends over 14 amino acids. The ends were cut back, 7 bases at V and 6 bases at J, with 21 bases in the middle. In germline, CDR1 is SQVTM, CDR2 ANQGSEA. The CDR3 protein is CSADVGTYAHGYTF. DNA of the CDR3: TGCAGCGCTGATGTCGGGACTTACGCTCATGGCTACACCTTC.

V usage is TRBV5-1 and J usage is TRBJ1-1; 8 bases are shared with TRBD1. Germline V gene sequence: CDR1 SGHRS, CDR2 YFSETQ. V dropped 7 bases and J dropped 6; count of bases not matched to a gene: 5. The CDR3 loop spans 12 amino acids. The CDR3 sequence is CASQTGGAEAFF. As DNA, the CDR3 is TGCGCCAGCCAAACAGGGGGAGCTGAAGCTTTCTTT.

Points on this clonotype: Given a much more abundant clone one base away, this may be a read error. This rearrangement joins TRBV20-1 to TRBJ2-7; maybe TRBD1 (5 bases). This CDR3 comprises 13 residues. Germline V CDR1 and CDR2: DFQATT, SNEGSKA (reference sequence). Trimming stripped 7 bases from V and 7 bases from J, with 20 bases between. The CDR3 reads CSGNKGPHNEQYF. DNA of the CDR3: TGCAGTGGTAATAAGGGGCCTCACAATGAGCAGTACTTC.

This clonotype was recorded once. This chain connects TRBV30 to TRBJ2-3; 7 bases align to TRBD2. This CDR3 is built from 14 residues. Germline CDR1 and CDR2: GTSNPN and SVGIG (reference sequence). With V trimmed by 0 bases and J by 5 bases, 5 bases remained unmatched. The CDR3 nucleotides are TGTGCCTGGAGTGTTTCGGGAGGTGGAGATACGCAGTATTTT. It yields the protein CAWSVSGGGDTQYF.

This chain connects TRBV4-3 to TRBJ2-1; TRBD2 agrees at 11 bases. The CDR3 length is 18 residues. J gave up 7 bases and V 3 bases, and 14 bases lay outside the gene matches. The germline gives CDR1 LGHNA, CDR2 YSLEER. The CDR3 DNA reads TGCGCCAGCAGCCACCAAGCCCTAGCGGGAGGAGTGGGGAATGAGCAGTTCTTC. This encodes CASSHQALAGGVGNEQFF.

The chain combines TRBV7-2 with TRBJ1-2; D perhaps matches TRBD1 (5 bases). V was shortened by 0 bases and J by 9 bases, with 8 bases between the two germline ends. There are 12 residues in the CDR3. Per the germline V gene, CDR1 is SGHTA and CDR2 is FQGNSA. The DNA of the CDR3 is TGTGCCAGCAGCTTAGCGGGGGAGCGCTACACCTTC. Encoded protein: CASSLAGERYTF.

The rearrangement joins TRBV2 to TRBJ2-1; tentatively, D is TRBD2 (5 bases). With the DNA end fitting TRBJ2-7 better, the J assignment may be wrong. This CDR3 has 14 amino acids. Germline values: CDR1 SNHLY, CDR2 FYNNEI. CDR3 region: CASSEAGAYNEQYF. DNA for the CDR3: TGTGCCAGCAGTGAAGCGGGAGCGTACAATGAGCAGTACTTC.

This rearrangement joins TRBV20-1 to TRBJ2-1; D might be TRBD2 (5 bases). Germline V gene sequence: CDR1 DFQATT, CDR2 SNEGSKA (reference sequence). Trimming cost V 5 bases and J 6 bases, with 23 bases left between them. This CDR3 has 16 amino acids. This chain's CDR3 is CSAYTFKTRAANEQFF. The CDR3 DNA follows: TGCAGTGCTTATACCTTTAAGACGAGGGCGGCCAATGAGCAGTTCTTC.

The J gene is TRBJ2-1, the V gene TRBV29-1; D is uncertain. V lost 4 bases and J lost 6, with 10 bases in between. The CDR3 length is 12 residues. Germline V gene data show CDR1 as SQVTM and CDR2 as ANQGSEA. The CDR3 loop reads CSVAQVANEQFF. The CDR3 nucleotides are TGCAGCGTTGCGCAAGTAGCCAATGAGCAGTTCTTC.